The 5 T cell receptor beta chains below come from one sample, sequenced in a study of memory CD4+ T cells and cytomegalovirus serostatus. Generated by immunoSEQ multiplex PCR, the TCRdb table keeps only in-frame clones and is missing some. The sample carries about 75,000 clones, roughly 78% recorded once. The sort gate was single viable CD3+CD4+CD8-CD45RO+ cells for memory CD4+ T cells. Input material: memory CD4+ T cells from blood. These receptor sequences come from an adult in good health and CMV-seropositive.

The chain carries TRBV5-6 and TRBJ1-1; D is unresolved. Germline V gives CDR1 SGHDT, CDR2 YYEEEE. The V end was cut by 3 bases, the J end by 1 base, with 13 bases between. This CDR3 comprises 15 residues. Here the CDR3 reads CASSSRRTGNTEAFF. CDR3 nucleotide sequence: TGTGCCAGCAGCTCCCGGAGGACGGGGAACACTGAAGCTTTCTTT.

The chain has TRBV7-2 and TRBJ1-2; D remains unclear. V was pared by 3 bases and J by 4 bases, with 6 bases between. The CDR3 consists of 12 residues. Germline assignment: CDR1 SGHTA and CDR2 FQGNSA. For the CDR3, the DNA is TGTGCCAGCAGCTTTTATGGCTATGGCTACACCTTC. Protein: CASSFYGYGYTF.

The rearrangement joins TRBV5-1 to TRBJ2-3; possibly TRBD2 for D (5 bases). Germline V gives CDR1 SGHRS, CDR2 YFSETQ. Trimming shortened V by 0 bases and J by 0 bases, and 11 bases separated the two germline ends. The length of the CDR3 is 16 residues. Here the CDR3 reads CASSLGGNPSTDTQYF. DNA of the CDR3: TGCGCCAGCAGCTTGGGAGGGAATCCAAGCACAGATACGCAGTATTTT.

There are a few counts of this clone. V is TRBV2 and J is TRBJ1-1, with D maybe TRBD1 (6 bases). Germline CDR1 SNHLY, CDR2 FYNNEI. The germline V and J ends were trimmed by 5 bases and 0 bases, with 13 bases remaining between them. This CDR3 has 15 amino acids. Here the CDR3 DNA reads TGTGCCAGCAGTATGTACAGGGAAGTGAACACTGAAGCTTTCTTT. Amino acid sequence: CASSMYREVNTEAFF.

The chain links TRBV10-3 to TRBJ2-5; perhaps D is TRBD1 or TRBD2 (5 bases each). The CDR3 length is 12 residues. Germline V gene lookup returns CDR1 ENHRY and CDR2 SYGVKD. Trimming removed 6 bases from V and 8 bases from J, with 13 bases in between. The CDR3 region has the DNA TGTGCCATCAGCCCCGGGGCCTATACCCAGTACTTC. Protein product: CAISPGAYTQYF.